This T cell receptor (beta chain) comes out of a study of shared clonotypes between healthy human individuals. Overall study findings and caveats: The low donor count limited represented genetic and exposure-history diversity.

On this clone itself: Its antigen is not identified.

J was trimmed by 8 bases and V by 0 bases; bases with no gene match: 11. The CDR3 totals 17 residues. Germline CDR1 reads SGHRS; CDR2 reads YFSETQ. Tens of millions of PBMCs were counted before genomic DNA extraction. Genomic DNA of each subset was evenly split across several immunoSEQ plates. The data were produced by immunoSEQ multiplex PCR, yet TCRdb's version contains in-frame clones alone and is incomplete. The table lists hundreds of thousands of clones, over 60% of them singletons. This clonotype was sampled from a woman aged 40 to 55 in good health. Some clones in this sample may be carry-over from other donors' samples. The gene calls are TRBV5-1 and TRBJ2-1, with 10 bases lining up with TRBD1. What was sequenced was PBMCs. This chain's CDR3 is CASSLAGTGAPSDEQFF. DNA of the CDR3: TGCGCCAGCAGCTTGGCCGGGACAGGGGCACCCTCGGATGAGCAGTTCTTC.